This TCR beta chain was observed in a study of T cell changes during pregnancy in multiple sclerosis. This clone occurred once. Looked up from germline, CDR1 is MNHNY and CDR2 is SVGAGI (reference sequence). V lost 6 bases and J lost 7; bases outside the gene matches: 4. This CDR3 spans 15 amino acids. The table came from immunoSEQ multiplex PCR; TCRdb's copy has only in-frame clones and leaves some out. The data contain about 100,000 clones, over 80% of them singletons. V usage is TRBV6-6 and J usage is TRBJ1-6, with 12 bases that match TRBD1. The clonotype comes from a female donor with multiple sclerosis, enrolled in a pregnancy study. The source material was peripheral blood, sampled after pregnancy. The CDR3 spells CASSRDRGRNSPLHF. The CDR3 nucleotides are TGTGCCAGCAGCCGGGACAGGGGGCGAAATTCACCCCTCCACTTT.